The present entry profiles one TCR beta chain with its context. Its specificity is unknown. A 5'RACE reaction primed in the constant segment made cDNA libraries of TCR alpha and TCR beta, and these carried sample barcodes and UMIs. TCRdb reanalysed the 5' RACE reads using MiXCR and keeps one entry per CDR3 protein. The sample contains just over 50,000 distinct CDR3 sequences, over 8.5% of which appear only once. The data derive from a study of T-cell memory formation after mild COVID-19. Per germline, CDR1 MGHRA and CDR2 YSYEKL. V lost 0 bases to trimming and J lost 6 bases, with 14 bases between them. The CDR3 contains 15 residues. Study-wide results and caveats: Cross-reactive memory seemingly joined, as some responding clones were found in pre-infection memory. CD4/CD8 balance held among clones contracting day 15 to 85, and later expanders leaned CD4+.

This sequence was found in an adult woman who had mild COVID-19 (a few samples of this study predate the infection). Cell type and time point are not known. Material: PBMCs or a T cell subset sorted from them (not recorded which). The J gene is TRBJ1-2, the V gene TRBV4-1, with D possibly matching TRBD1 (5 bases). Here the CDR3 DNA reads TGCGCCAGCAGCCAAGATCGGGCACAGGCCAATGGCTACACCTTC. This translates into CASSQDRAQANGYTF.